Here is one T cell receptor (beta chain) with its context. One base away lies a much larger clone, so this may be a sequencing read error. The CDR3 totals 14 residues. The V gene lost 4 bases and the J gene lost 0 bases, with 11 bases spanning the gap. Per germline, CDR1 SQVTM and CDR2 ANQGSEA. TCRdb re-derived calls from the 5' RACE reads in MiXCR, one entry per CDR3 protein. Counted here are tens of thousands of distinct CDR3 sequences, about 3.3% occurring once; the ten biggest clones make up about 8%. This sample is part of a study of neurological immune-mediated disorders. The sample's time point: longitudinal time-point 1 (baseline).

This clonotype originated in a woman aged 60-70 years with multiple sclerosis. The sequencing sample was made of PBMCs. The rearrangement uses TRBV29-1 and TRBJ2-3, with a possible D match to TRBD1 (5 bases). CDR3 DNA sequence: TGCAGCGTTGTACAAGGGGCCAGCACAGATACGCAGTATTTT. It encodes CSVVQGASTDTQYF.